This TCR beta chain comes out of a study of shared clonotypes between healthy human individuals. For the study at large: A couple of female and a few male donors aged 18 to 49 were enrolled.

Study results and caveats: The authors expected sequencing depth to affect clonotype sharing among donors. Since donors were few, the genetic and exposure-history diversity represented was limited.

The J segment lost 6 bases and the V segment lost 2 bases, leaving 11 bases of the junction unmatched. The CDR3 is made up of 16 amino acids. Germline lookup yields CDR1 LGHNA and CDR2 YSLEER. Repertoires were generated with immunoSEQ multiplex PCR, while TCRdb's copy carries only in-frame clones and drops some. The data hold roughly 490,000 clones, with 79% observed a single time. Details on this clone: Its matching antigen is unknown.

The rearrangement uses TRBV4-3 and TRBJ2-3; TRBD2 agrees at 7 bases. Sequencing was done on a sample of PBMCs. The receptor was isolated from a woman aged 40 to 50 in good health. Some clones in this sample may be carry-over from other donors' samples. The CDR3 sequence is CASSQRFRGSYDTQYF. CDR3 bases: TGCGCCAGCAGCCAACGGTTTCGCGGGAGTTATGATACGCAGTATTTT.